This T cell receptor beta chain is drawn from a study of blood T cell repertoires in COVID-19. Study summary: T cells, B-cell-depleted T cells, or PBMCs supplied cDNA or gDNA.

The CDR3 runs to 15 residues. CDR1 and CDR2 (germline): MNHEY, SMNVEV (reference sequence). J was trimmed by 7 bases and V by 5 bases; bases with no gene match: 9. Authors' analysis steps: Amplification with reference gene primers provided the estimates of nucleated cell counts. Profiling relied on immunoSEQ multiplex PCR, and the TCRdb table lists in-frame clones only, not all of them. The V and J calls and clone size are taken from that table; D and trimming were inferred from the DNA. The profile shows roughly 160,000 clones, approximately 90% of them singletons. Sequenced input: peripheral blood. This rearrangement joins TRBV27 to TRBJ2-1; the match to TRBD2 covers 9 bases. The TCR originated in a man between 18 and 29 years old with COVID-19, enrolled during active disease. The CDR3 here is CASSRLAGMINEQFF. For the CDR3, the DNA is TGTGCCAGCAGTCGCCTAGCGGGAATGATAAATGAGCAGTTCTTC.